This T cell receptor beta chain was captured in a study of T-cell memory formation after mild COVID-19. Study overall: The study found TCR clusters largely donor specific. The study's findings and limits: Memory from before infection featured some responding clones, which suggests cross-reactive memory joined. Contracting clones from day 15 to 85 showed balanced CD4/CD8; later expanders favored CD4+.

Germline CDR1 and CDR2: LGHDT and YNNKEL (reference sequence). Trimming took 3 bases from V and 7 from J, leaving 15 bases between them. The CDR3 has 15 residues. Constant-segment primers and 5'RACE yielded cDNA libraries for TCR alpha and TCR beta, each carrying sample barcodes and UMIs. One entry per CDR3 protein results from TCRdb running MiXCR on the 5' RACE reads. The table lists some 64,000 distinct CDR3 sequences, roughly 9.9% of them singletons. A word on this clonotype: Its antigen is unknown.

This receptor was taken from a young man who had mild COVID-19 (a few samples of this study predate the infection). Cell type and time point are not known. The sequencing sample was made of PBMCs or a T cell subset sorted from them (not recorded which). The genes are TRBV3-1 and TRBJ1-4; no definite D call. This CDR3 is CASSHDGFDPEKLFF. DNA of the CDR3: TGTGCCAGCAGCCACGACGGATTTGATCCTGAAAAACTGTTTTTT. Full variable domain (outside the CDR3, taken from reference TRBV3-1 and TRBJ1-4): DTAVSQTPKYLVTQMGNDKSIKCEQNLGHDTMYWYKQDSKKFLKIMFSYNNKELIINETVPNRFSPKSPDKAHLNLHINSLELGDSAVYFCASSHDGFDPEKLFFGSGTQLSVL.